Here is one T cell receptor beta chain with its context. Its specificity is not known. The data derive from a study of T cell repertoires in cytomegalovirus infection. Study overall: As its CMV epitopes, the study selected recently identified HLA-C-restricted and well-studied HLA-B-restricted targets. Study-wide results and limits: The ex vivo response was dominated by HLA-C-restricted CMV-specific TCR beta clonotypes. Summed frequency of public TCR beta families distinguished CMV carriers with the relevant HLA.

Looked up from germline, CDR1 is SGHDN and CDR2 is FVKESK. CDR3 size: 14 residues. Trimming removed 4 bases from V and 5 bases from J; junction bases left unmatched: 6. One entry per CDR3 protein results from TCRdb running MiXCR on the reads. The sample consists of 160,000 or so distinct CDR3 sequences, about a fifth of them appearing once. This clonotype was obtained from a human donor in good health (CMV status not recorded). Some clones in this sample may be carry-over from other donors' samples. The sequencing used CD8+ T cells from cultured PBMCs, collected from culture after CMV antigen stimulation. V gene TRBV14 combines with J gene TRBJ2-3; the match to TRBD1 covers 7 bases. CDR3 sequence reads: CASSLRDSQDTQYF. Here the CDR3 DNA reads TGTGCCAGCAGCCTCCGGGACAGTCAAGATACGCAGTATTTT.